This T cell receptor (beta chain) was identified during a study of blood T cell repertoires in COVID-19. For the study at large: PBMCs, B-cell-depleted T cells, or T cells were the source of the cDNA or gDNA that made up the material.

The germline CDR1 and CDR2 sequences are SGHVS and FQNEAQ. Trimming took 5 bases from V and 3 from J; bases not matched to a gene: 8. This CDR3 is 15 amino acids long. Per the original methods: Estimates of nucleated cell counts were drawn from the amplification of reference gene primers. Clones were sequenced by immunoSEQ multiplex PCR, and TCRdb holds only the in-frame ones, with some missing. The V and J calls and clone size come from that table; D and trimming were worked out from the DNA. The data hold under 40,000 clones, with about 87% observed a single time. The sample was peripheral blood. The chain combines TRBV7-8 with TRBJ1-2; 8 bases align to TRBD1. The clonotype comes from a man aged 50-60 years with active or convalescent COVID-19. The CDR3 nucleotides read TGTGCCAGCAGCACACGGACAGGGCCCGACTATGGCTACACCTTC. This encodes CASSTRTGPDYGYTF.